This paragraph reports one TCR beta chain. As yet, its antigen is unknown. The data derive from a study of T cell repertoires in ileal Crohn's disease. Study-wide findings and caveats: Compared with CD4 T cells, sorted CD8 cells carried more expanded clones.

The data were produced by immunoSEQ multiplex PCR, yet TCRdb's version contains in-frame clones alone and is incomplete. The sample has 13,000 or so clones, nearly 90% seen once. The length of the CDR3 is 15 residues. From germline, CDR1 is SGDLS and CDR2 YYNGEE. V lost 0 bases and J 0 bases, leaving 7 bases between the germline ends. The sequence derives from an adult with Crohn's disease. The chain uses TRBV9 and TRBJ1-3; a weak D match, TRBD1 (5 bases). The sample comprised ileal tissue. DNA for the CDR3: TGTGCCAGCAGCGTAGAGGGGTACTCTGGAAACACCATATATTTT. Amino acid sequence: CASSVEGYSGNTIYF.